Listed here are 32 T cell receptor beta chains from one sample, sequenced in a study of PD-L1 blockade in urothelial cancer (dated by TCRdb to the late 2010s). The library was generated by the immunoSEQ multiplex PCR assay. TCRdb's version of the immuneACCESS table is confined to in-frame rearrangements and falls short of the full clone set. An unresolved V gene accounts for under half of the shortfall where checked; the remainder is of unknown origin. The sample table contains about 43,000 clones; only one count was recorded for approximately 90% of them. The ten largest clones add up to 12% to 15% of the sample. This sample comprised PBMCs, obtained around atezolizumab (anti-PD-L1) treatment. Receptors were obtained from an older woman with urothelial cancer.

The chain employs TRBV9 and TRBJ2-7; D is undetermined. In germline, CDR1 is SGDLS, CDR2 YYNGEE. The CDR3 is 15 amino acids. V lost 0 bases and J lost 0, with 10 bases in between. CDR3 sequence: CASSVGPVSSYEQYF. The CDR3 DNA sequence: TGTGCCAGCAGCGTAGGTCCGGTGAGCTCCTACGAGCAGTACTTC.

The chain carries TRBV7-2 and TRBJ2-7; possibly TRBD2 for D (6 bases). The CDR3 contains 14 residues. CDR1 and CDR2 from the germline V gene are SGHTA and FQGNSA. Trimming took off 3 bases at V and 6 bases at J, with 15 bases between the two ends. CDR3 sequence: CASSLEGVWGEQYF. The CDR3 DNA reads as TGTGCCAGCAGCTTGGAGGGAGTGTGGGGCGAGCAGTACTTC.

J is TRBJ2-5 and V is TRBV5-1; 7 bases align to TRBD2. Looked up from germline, CDR1 is SGHRS and CDR2 is YFSETQ. The CDR3 has 16 residues. The V and J ends lost 0 bases and 5 bases, in that order; junction bases with no gene match: 10. The CDR3 DNA follows: TGCGCCAGCAGCTTGGTTGGACTAGGTCCATCGGAGACCCAGTACTTC. Its protein product is CASSLVGLGPSETQYF.

A few counts support this clone. This chain joins TRBV6-4 and TRBJ2-1, with a possible D match to TRBD2 (6 bases). Looked up from germline, CDR1 is MRHNA and CDR2 is SNTAGT. This CDR3 is built from 15 residues. V shed 2 bases and J shed 7 bases, with 15 bases lying between them. This CDR3 is CASSDRGLGANEQFF. The CDR3 region has the DNA TGTGCCAGCAGTGACAGGGGACTGGGAGCGAATGAGCAGTTCTTC.

The V call is TRBV5-4, the J call TRBJ1-2; D might be TRBD1 (5 bases). CDR1 is SGHNT and CDR2 is YYREEE in the germline V gene (reference sequence). This CDR3 is 15 amino acids long. V lost 4 bases and J lost 8, with 21 bases in between. CDR3 protein: CASSRGEDLGLGYTF. The DNA of the CDR3 is TGTGCCAGCAGCCGAGGGGAGGACTTAGGTCTGGGCTACACCTTC.

The J gene is TRBJ1-2, the V gene TRBV6-5; no clear D gene. This CDR3 is built from 15 residues. Germline CDR1 and CDR2: MNHEY and SVGAGI. Trimming cost V 7 bases and J 2 bases, with 17 bases left between them. CDR3 DNA: TGTGCCAGCACCCGAGGGCCGGCAGGCAACTATGGCTACACCTTC. Translation: CASTRGPAGNYGYTF.

The chain combines TRBV7-9 with TRBJ2-3; 8 nucleotides line up with TRBD2. The V gene end was trimmed by 3 bases and the J gene end by 8 bases; junction bases not matched to a gene: 7. Germline V gives CDR1 SEHNR, CDR2 FQNEAQ (reference sequence). CDR3 size: 14 residues. The CDR3 coding sequence is TGTGCCAGCAGCTTTGACGCGGCGGGAGGTACGCAGTATTTT. It codes for CASSFDAAGGTQYF.

This chain links TRBV10-3 with TRBJ1-1; D perhaps matches TRBD1 (5 bases). This CDR3 contains 16 residues. The V and J ends lost 6 bases and 3 bases respectively, with 20 bases between them. CDR1 and CDR2 from the germline V gene are ENHRY and SYGVKD. CDR3 amino acids: CAISARDRSGDTEAFF. CDR3 sequence (DNA): TGTGCCATCAGCGCCCGGGACCGATCGGGAGACACTGAAGCTTTCTTT.

The chain couples TRBV27 to TRBJ2-3; a weak D match, TRBD2 (5 bases). V was trimmed by 3 bases and J by 0 bases, leaving 10 bases between them. Germline V gene data show CDR1 as MNHEY and CDR2 as SMNVEV (reference sequence). The CDR3 covers 15 residues. CDR3 in amino acids: CASSFELASTDTQYF. CDR3 sequence (DNA): TGTGCCAGCAGTTTTGAGCTAGCAAGCACAGATACGCAGTATTTT.

This chain joins TRBV5-4 and TRBJ2-1; TRBD2 matches at 8 bases. The CDR3 length is 16 residues. V lost 5 bases, J lost 6 bases, and 13 bases stayed unmatched. Germline CDR1 and CDR2: SGHNT and YYREEE (reference sequence). In DNA, the CDR3 is TGTGCCAGCAGTACCCCTAACCGGGGGGGCCGCAATGAGCAGTTCTTC. Protein sequence: CASSTPNRGGRNEQFF. Supplemented by reference TRBV5-4 and TRBJ2-1, the full variable domain reads ETGVTQSPTHLIKTRGQQVTLRCSSQSGHNTVSWYQQALGQGPQFIFQYYREEENGRGNFPPRFSGLQFPNYSSELNVNALELDDSALYLCASSTPNRGGRNEQFFGPGTRLTVL.

This clone was observed a single time. The chain joins TRBV5-8 to TRBJ1-3; D is unresolved. The CDR3 runs 17 residues. CDR1 is SGHTS, CDR2 YDEGEE, per germline. Trimming took 2 bases from V and 0 from J, leaving 15 bases between them. DNA for the CDR3: TGTGCCAGCAGCTTAATTCCCAGGACTTTCTCTGGAAACACCATATATTTT. It yields the protein CASSLIPRTFSGNTIYF. Full variable domain (outside the CDR3, taken from reference TRBV5-8 and TRBJ1-3): EAGVTQSPTHLIKTRGQQATLRCSPISGHTSVYWYQQALGLGLQFLLWYDEGEERNRGNFPPRFSGRQFPNYSSELNVNALELEDSALYLCASSLIPRTFSGNTIYFGEGSWLTVV.

The chain uses TRBV2 and TRBJ2-6, with TRBD1 as a possible D gene (6 bases). CDR3 length: 17 residues. Germline V gives CDR1 SNHLY, CDR2 FYNNEI. The V gene lost 10 bases and the J gene lost 6 bases, with 25 bases spanning the gap. The CDR3 reads CATRERTDTSTANVLTF. The CDR3 nucleotides are TGTGCCACCCGAGAGAGGACAGATACCTCGACGGCCAACGTCCTGACTTTC.

The genes are TRBV25-1 and TRBJ2-7; TRBD1 might be the D (6 bases). The CDR3 sequence is 14 residues long. The V end lost 5 bases, the J end lost 3 bases, and 14 bases lay between the germline ends. Germline lookup yields CDR1 MGHDK and CDR2 SYGVNS. In DNA form, the CDR3 reads TGTGCCAGCAGTTTTTCGGACAGAAGCTACGAGCAGTACTTC. It is translated as CASSFSDRSYEQYF.

The J gene is TRBJ2-2, the V gene TRBV27, with 7 bases that match TRBD2. CDR3 length equals 16 residues. Germline loops: CDR1 MNHEY, CDR2 SMNVEV (reference sequence). V dropped 3 bases and J dropped 0; count of bases not matched to a gene: 4. The CDR3 coding sequence is TGTGCCAGCAGTTTCCGCGGACTAGCGAACACCGGGGAGCTGTTTTTT. Protein product: CASSFRGLANTGELFF.

J is TRBJ2-7 and V is TRBV10-2; 12 nucleotides align to TRBD1. CDR3 size: 16 residues. After removal of 8 bases from V and 4 bases from J, the junction contained 12 bases not matched to a gene. Germline V CDR1 and CDR2: WSHSY, SAAADI. The DNA for the CDR3 is TGCGCCAGCGTGAGGGGTCGGGACAGGGGGCAGTACGAGCAGTACTTC. Translation gives CASVRGRDRGQYEQYF.

This sequence joins TRBV9 and TRBJ2-5, with 8 bases lining up with TRBD2. Germline trimming cut 1 base from V and 2 bases from J; bases unmatched to any gene: 7. The CDR3 consists of 16 residues. Looked up from germline, CDR1 is SGDLS and CDR2 is YYNGEE. CDR3 sequence (DNA): TGTGCCAGCAGCGTAAGAGGCGGGGGGTTACAAGAGACCCAGTACTTC. It translates to CASSVRGGGLQETQYF.

This clone was recorded only once. The J gene is TRBJ2-5, the V gene TRBV4-3; tentatively, D is TRBD1 (5 bases). The V and J ends lost 0 bases and 0 bases respectively, with 8 bases between them. The CDR3 is 15 residues long. Germline CDR1 is LGHNA and CDR2 is YSLEER. DNA for the CDR3: TGCGCCAGCAGCCAAGATCTGACAGACCAAGAGACCCAGTACTTC. Residues: CASSQDLTDQETQYF.

The rearrangement uses TRBV9 and TRBJ1-2; no reliable D call. Trimming took off 0 bases at V and 6 bases at J, with 12 bases between the two ends. This CDR3 is built from 14 residues. CDR1 is SGDLS, CDR2 YYNGEE, per germline. The CDR3 region is CASSVESRVHGYTF. The CDR3 DNA follows: TGTGCCAGCAGCGTAGAATCGAGGGTACATGGCTACACCTTC.

V usage is TRBV7-9 and J usage is TRBJ1-3; possibly TRBD1 for D (6 bases). CDR1 SEHNR and CDR2 FQNEAQ come from the germline V gene (reference sequence). This CDR3 has 14 amino acids. V lost 6 bases to trimming and J lost 4 bases, with 13 bases between them. The CDR3 DNA reads as TGTGCCAGCAGGCACACAGGGTTCGGAAACACCATATATTTT. Amino acids: CASRHTGFGNTIYF.

The rearrangement uses TRBV18 and TRBJ2-7, with a weak D call TRBD1 (6 bases). Germline CDR1 and CDR2: KGHSH and LQKENI. V was cut by 3 bases and J by 4 bases, with 7 bases left in between. This CDR3 is 12 amino acids long. The CDR3 loop reads CASSPGAYEQYF. CDR3 sequence (DNA): TGTGCCAGCTCACCGGGGGCGTACGAGCAGTACTTC.

J is TRBJ2-7 and V is TRBV7-8; TRBD2 matches 13 bases. Germline CDR1 SGHVS, CDR2 FQNEAQ. The CDR3 totals 14 residues. V shed 6 bases and J 3 bases; nucleotides not matched to a gene: 2. CDR3 nucleotide sequence: TGTGCCAGCAGTAGACTAGCGGGAGGCTACGAGCAGTACTTC. This encodes CASSRLAGGYEQYF.

This chain connects TRBV7-6 to TRBJ1-1; D may be TRBD1 (5 bases). The CDR3 runs 13 residues. V lost 5 bases to trimming and J lost 2 bases, with 9 bases between them. Germline lookup yields CDR1 SGHVS and CDR2 FNYEAQ. CDR3 sequence (DNA): TGTGCCAGCAGCGCGGACACTAACACTGAAGCTTTCTTT. Translation: CASSADTNTEAFF.

CDR3 in DNA: TGTGCCAGCAGGAACACAGGGTCTGGAAACACCATATATTTT. Translating it yields CASRNTGSGNTIYF. The chain employs TRBV6-6 and TRBJ1-3; possibly TRBD1 for D (6 bases). V dropped 6 bases and J dropped 1 base, with 10 bases sitting between them. The length of the CDR3 is 14 residues. The germline V gene encodes CDR1 MNHNY and CDR2 SVGAGI (reference sequence).

The CDR3 protein is CASSFYRNEQFF. As DNA, the CDR3 is TGTGCCAGCAGTTTCTACCGCAATGAGCAGTTCTTC. The rearrangement links TRBV28 to TRBJ2-1; D is ambiguous. The germline V gene has CDR1 MDHEN and CDR2 SYDVKM. The ends were cut back, 3 bases at V and 6 bases at J, with 6 bases in the middle. The CDR3 runs 12 residues.

The CDR3 sequence: CASSESRTAYGYTF. CDR3 in DNA: TGTGCCAGCAGTGAATCTAGGACAGCTTATGGCTACACCTTC. V is TRBV25-1 and J is TRBJ1-2; tentatively, D is TRBD1 (6 bases). Germline V CDR1 and CDR2: MGHDK, SYGVNS. The CDR3 extends over 14 amino acids. V lost 1 base, J lost 5 bases, and 11 bases lay in between.

The rearrangement links TRBV19 to TRBJ2-7, with D perhaps TRBD2 (6 bases). With 5 bases removed from V and 3 bases from J, the gap between germline ends came to 17 bases. CDR1 LNHDA and CDR2 SQIVND come from the germline V gene (reference sequence). The CDR3 covers 15 residues. The CDR3 DNA follows: TGTGCCAGTAGTCCCGGGGGAACTAGTCTCTACGAGCAGTACTTC. Protein sequence: CASSPGGTSLYEQYF.

V and J are TRBV10-3 and TRBJ1-2; no reliable D call. Trimming removed 2 bases from V and 8 bases from J, with 9 bases in between. There are 12 residues in the CDR3. Germline CDR1 ENHRY, CDR2 SYGVKD. The CDR3 sequence is CAISEASRGYTF. CDR3 in DNA: TGTGCCATCAGTGAGGCTTCCAGGGGCTACACCTTC.

The chain is built from TRBV27 and TRBJ2-7, with 8 bases fitting TRBD2. The length of the CDR3 is 13 residues. From germline, CDR1 is MNHEY and CDR2 SMNVEV (reference sequence). Unmatched junction bases numbered 3, after V lost 6 bases and J lost 2 bases. CDR3 loop: CASSLAGTYEQYF. Written as DNA, the CDR3 is TGTGCCAGCAGCCTAGCGGGCACCTACGAGCAGTACTTC.

The rearrangement joins TRBV6-6 to TRBJ2-7, with TRBD2 identical over 8 bases. Germline CDR1 MNHNY, CDR2 SVGAGI (reference sequence). The ends lost 4 bases at V and 4 bases at J; junction bases unmatched: 6. The length of the CDR3 is 14 residues. CDR3: CASSSLLAVYEQYF. The CDR3 DNA follows: TGTGCCAGCAGTTCCTTACTAGCGGTGTACGAGCAGTACTTC.

The chain links TRBV5-4 to TRBJ2-7; D gene ambiguous. CDR1 and CDR2 (germline): SGHNT, YYREEE (reference sequence). The CDR3 sequence is 13 residues long. V shed 2 bases and J shed 3 bases, with 9 bases lying between them. The CDR3 here is CASSFNRNYEQYF. The CDR3 DNA reads TGTGCCAGCAGCTTCAACAGAAACTACGAGCAGTACTTC. The full variable domain, completed using reference TRBV5-4 and TRBJ2-7, is ETGVTQSPTHLIKTRGQQVTLRCSSQSGHNTVSWYQQALGQGPQFIFQYYREEENGRGNFPPRFSGLQFPNYSSELNVNALELDDSALYLCASSFNRNYEQYFGPGTRLTVT.

The V gene is TRBV5-6, the J gene TRBJ2-3, with D maybe TRBD2 (7 bases). From germline, CDR1 is SGHDT and CDR2 YYEEEE. CDR3 length: 15 residues. V gave up 0 bases and J gave up 2 bases, with 10 bases separating them. This CDR3 is CASSLAGGPTDTQYF. The CDR3, as DNA: TGTGCCAGCAGCTTGGCCGGGGGGCCCACAGATACGCAGTATTTT.

V is TRBV28 and J is TRBJ2-7; unclear D gene. V was shortened by 3 bases and J by 2 bases, with 17 bases between the two germline ends. The CDR3 totals 16 residues. In germline, CDR1 is MDHEN, CDR2 SYDVKM. This CDR3 is CASSFYSRSIPYEQYF. The CDR3 DNA is TGTGCCAGCAGTTTCTACTCTAGAAGTATTCCCTACGAGCAGTACTTC.